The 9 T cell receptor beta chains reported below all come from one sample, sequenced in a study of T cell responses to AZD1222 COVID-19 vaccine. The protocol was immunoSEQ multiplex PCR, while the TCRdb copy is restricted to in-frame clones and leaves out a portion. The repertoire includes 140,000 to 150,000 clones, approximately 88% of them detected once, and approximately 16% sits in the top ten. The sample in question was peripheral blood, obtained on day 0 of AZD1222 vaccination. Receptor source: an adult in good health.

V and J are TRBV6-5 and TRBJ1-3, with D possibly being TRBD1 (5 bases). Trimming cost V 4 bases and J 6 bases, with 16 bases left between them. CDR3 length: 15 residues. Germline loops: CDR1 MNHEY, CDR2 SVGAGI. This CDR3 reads CASSSPTDVKNTIYF. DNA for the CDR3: TGTGCCAGCAGTTCCCCGACAGATGTTAAAAACACCATATATTTT.

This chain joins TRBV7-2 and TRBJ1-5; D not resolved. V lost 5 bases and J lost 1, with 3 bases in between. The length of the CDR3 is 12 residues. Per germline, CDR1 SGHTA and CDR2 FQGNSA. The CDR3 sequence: CASSGSNQPQHF. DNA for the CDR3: TGTGCCAGCAGCGGGAGCAATCAGCCCCAGCATTTT.

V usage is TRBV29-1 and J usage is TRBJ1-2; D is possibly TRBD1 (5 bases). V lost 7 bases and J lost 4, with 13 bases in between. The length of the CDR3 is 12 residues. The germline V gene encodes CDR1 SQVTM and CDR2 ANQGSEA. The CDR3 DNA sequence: TGCAGCGCCCAAGGGACCCTCTATGGCTACACCTTC. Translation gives CSAQGTLYGYTF.

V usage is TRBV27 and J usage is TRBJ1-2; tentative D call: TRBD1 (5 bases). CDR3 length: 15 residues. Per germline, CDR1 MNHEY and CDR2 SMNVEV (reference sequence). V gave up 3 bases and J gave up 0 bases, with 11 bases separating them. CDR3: CASSFLGEANYGYTF. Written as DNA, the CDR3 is TGTGCCAGCAGTTTTCTGGGGGAAGCTAACTATGGCTACACCTTC.

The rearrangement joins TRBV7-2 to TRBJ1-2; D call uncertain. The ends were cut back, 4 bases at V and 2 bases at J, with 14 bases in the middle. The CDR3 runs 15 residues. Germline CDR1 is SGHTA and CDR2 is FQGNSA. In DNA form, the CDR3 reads TGTGCCAGCAGCTCCTCACAAGTGAAAAACTATGGCTACACCTTC. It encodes CASSSSQVKNYGYTF.

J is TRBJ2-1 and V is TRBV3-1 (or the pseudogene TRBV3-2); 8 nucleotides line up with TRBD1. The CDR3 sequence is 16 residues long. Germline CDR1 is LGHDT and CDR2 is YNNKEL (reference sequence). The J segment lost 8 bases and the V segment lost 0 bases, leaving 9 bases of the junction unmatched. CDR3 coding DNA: TGTGCCAGCAGCCAAGACTTGGCAGGGGGCATGCATGAGCAGTTCTTC. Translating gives CASSQDLAGGMHEQFF.

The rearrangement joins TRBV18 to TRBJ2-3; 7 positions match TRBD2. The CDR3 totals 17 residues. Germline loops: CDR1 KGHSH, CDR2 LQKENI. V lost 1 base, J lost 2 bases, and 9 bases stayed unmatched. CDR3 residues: CASSPRGSGSSTDTQYF. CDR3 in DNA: TGTGCCAGCTCACCACGAGGTAGCGGGTCTTCCACAGATACGCAGTATTTT.

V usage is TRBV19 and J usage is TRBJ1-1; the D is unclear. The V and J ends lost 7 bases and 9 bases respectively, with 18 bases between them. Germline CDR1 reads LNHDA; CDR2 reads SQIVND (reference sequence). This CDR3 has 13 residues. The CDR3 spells CASTPPGPRKAFF. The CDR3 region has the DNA TGTGCCAGTACCCCCCCCGGTCCAAGAAAAGCTTTCTTT.

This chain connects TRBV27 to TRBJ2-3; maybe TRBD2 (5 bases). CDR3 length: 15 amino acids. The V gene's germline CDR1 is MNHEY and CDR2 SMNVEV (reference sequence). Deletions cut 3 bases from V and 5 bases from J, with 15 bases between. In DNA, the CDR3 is TGTGCCAGCAGTTTTAGCGCCGTTAGTCTAGATACGCAGTATTTT. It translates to CASSFSAVSLDTQYF.